This section outlines one T cell receptor beta chain sequence together with its context. Its target is unknown. Germline V gene lookup returns CDR1 MDHEN and CDR2 SYDVKM. This CDR3 has 16 residues. This entry is derived from a study of monozygotic twins with inflammatory bowel disease. Using TCRalpha and TCRbeta cDNA, the researchers carried out two nested PCRs that lasted roughly 16 and 10 cycles. One entry per CDR3 protein, without DNA, is what TCRdb gives after re-calling the 5' RACE reads. This sample's table has 150,000 to 200,000 distinct CDR3 sequences. Findings and limits, study-wide: Researchers were unable to tell different T cell subtypes apart. Immunosuppressive treatment differences may have increased patient repertoire variability.

Blood was drawn at under 3 ml per donor. The chain recombines TRBV28 with TRBJ2-1; TCRdb's D call of TRBD2 is untestable without DNA. The sequence came from a human donor with ulcerative colitis or Crohn's disease, or a healthy co-twin of an affected twin (not recorded which). The sample comprised blood. CDR3: CASSSGLAVSYNEQFF.